These 10 T cell receptor beta chains were all obtained from the same sample, sequenced in a study of long-term antiretroviral therapy in people with HIV. Version v3.0 of the immunoSEQ assay ran at survey level. Sequenced by immunoSEQ multiplex PCR; TCRdb stores in-frame clones only, minus some. The sample shows fewer than 45,000 clones, 94% of them seen only once. Sequences were derived from unsorted PBMCs, sampled 4.1 years after starting antiretroviral therapy. Source of these receptors: a woman in her forties or fifties with HIV.

The DNA for the CDR3 is TGTGCCTCTAAGGACAGACTGAACACTGAAGCTTTCTTT. This gives the protein CASKDRLNTEAFF. The V call is TRBV10-3, the J call TRBJ1-1; D perhaps matches TRBD1 (6 bases). V was shortened by 11 bases and J by 0 bases, with 13 bases between the two germline ends. The CDR3 is made up of 13 amino acids. CDR1 and CDR2 from the germline V gene are ENHRY and SYGVKD.

This clone has only one observation. The V call is TRBV27, the J call TRBJ2-2; D assignment may be TRBD1 or TRBD2 (5 bases each). Germline V CDR1 and CDR2: MNHEY, SMNVEV (reference sequence). The germline V and J ends were trimmed by 6 bases and 6 bases, with 11 bases remaining between them. CDR3 length: 13 amino acids. The CDR3 loop is CASSWDLAGELFF. The CDR3 DNA follows: TGTGCCAGCAGCTGGGACCTCGCCGGGGAGCTGTTTTTT.

The gene calls are TRBV14 and TRBJ2-3; 8 bases map to TRBD2. Germline V CDR1 and CDR2: SGHDN, FVKESK. This CDR3 has 16 residues. V lost 5 bases, J lost 3 bases, and 10 bases stayed unmatched. The CDR3 DNA is TGTGCCAGCAGCTACGTAGCGGGGTTCTCAACAGATACGCAGTATTTT. Its protein is CASSYVAGFSTDTQYF. The full variable domain, in which reference TRBV14 and TRBJ2-3 provide the parts outside the CDR3, is EAGVTQFPSHSVIEKGQTVTLRCDPISGHDNLYWYRRVMGKEIKFLLHFVKESKQDESGMPNNRFLAERTGGTYSTLKVQPAELEDSGVYFCASSYVAGFSTDTQYFGPGTRLTVL.

This rearrangement joins TRBV7-3 to TRBJ2-3; weak D call: TRBD1 (5 bases). From germline, CDR1 is SGHTA and CDR2 FQGTGA. The V gene lost 6 bases and the J gene lost 1 base, with 14 bases spanning the gap. The CDR3 spans 15 residues. The CDR3 region has the DNA TGTGCCAGCAGTCATGGGGCTGGGGGCACAGATACGCAGTATTTT. Protein: CASSHGAGGTDTQYF.

V and J are TRBV6-1 and TRBJ1-2, with TRBD1 matching 7 bases. The V and J ends lost 4 bases and 3 bases, in that order; junction bases with no gene match: 2. This CDR3 is 13 amino acids long. Germline V gene data show CDR1 as MNHNS and CDR2 as SASEGT. The CDR3 reads CASSVGQYYGYTF. DNA for the CDR3: TGTGCCAGCAGTGTGGGACAGTACTATGGCTACACCTTC.

The gene calls are TRBV7-2 and TRBJ1-2; D is possibly TRBD1 (5 bases). Germline values: CDR1 SGHTA, CDR2 FQGNSA. This CDR3 contains 14 residues. V was shortened by 1 base and J by 8 bases, with 14 bases between the two germline ends. This CDR3 reads CASSLGPGDVGYTF. The CDR3 coding sequence is TGTGCCAGCAGCTTAGGGCCGGGGGACGTAGGCTACACCTTC.

The chain couples TRBV10-3 to TRBJ1-1, with a weak D call TRBD1 (5 bases). Germline V gene sequence: CDR1 ENHRY, CDR2 SYGVKD. Trimming left V 6 bases short and J 7 bases short, with 27 bases between. The CDR3 spans 17 residues. This CDR3 reads CAIRNDTPGLTIYEAFF. The CDR3 region has the DNA TGTGCCATCAGGAATGACACACCGGGACTAACTATTTATGAAGCTTTCTTT.

The chain is built from TRBV2 and TRBJ1-5, with D perhaps TRBD1 (5 bases). V shed 6 bases and J shed 0 bases, with 30 bases lying between them. Germline CDR1 and CDR2: SNHLY and FYNNEI. The CDR3 contains 21 residues. The CDR3, as DNA: TGTGCCAGCAGCGTCCAGTCAGGTCCCTCTCCAGGGTCTTTTAGCAATCAGCCCCAGCATTTT. Its protein is CASSVQSGPSPGSFSNQPQHF.

The chain couples TRBV5-4 to TRBJ2-2; a weak D match, TRBD1 (6 bases). V dropped 4 bases and J dropped 1 base, with 14 bases sitting between them. The CDR3 consists of 16 residues. In germline, CDR1 is SGHNT, CDR2 YYREEE (reference sequence). The CDR3 spells CASSTSRGRNTGELFF. CDR3 sequence (DNA): TGTGCCAGCAGCACAAGTAGGGGGAGGAACACCGGGGAGCTGTTTTTT.

V usage is TRBV27 and J usage is TRBJ1-4; 9 positions agree with TRBD1. Trimming removed 4 bases from V and 7 bases from J; junction bases left unmatched: 7. There are 15 residues in the CDR3. Germline CDR1 and CDR2: MNHEY and SMNVEV (reference sequence). This chain's CDR3 is CASSSLGTGSEKLFF. The DNA for the CDR3 is TGTGCCAGCAGTTCCCTCGGGACAGGGAGTGAAAAACTGTTTTTT. Variable domain in full (rest from reference TRBV27 and TRBJ1-4): EAQVTQNPRYLITVTGKKLTVTCSQNMNHEYMSWYRQDPGLGLRQIYYSMNVEVTDKGDVPEGYKVSRKEKRNFPLILESPSPNQTSLYFCASSSLGTGSEKLFFGSGTQLSVL.